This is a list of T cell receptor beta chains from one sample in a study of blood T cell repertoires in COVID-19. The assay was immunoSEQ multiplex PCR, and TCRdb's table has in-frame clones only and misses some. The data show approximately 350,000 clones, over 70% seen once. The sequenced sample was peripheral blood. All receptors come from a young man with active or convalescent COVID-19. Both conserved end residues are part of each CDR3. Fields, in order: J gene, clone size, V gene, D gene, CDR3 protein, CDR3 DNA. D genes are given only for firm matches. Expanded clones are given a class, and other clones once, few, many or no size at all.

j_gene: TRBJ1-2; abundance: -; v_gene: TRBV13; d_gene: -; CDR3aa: CASSPGGGVDYGYTF; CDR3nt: TGTGCCAGCAGTCCTGGGGGCGGTGTTGACTATGGCTACACCTTC
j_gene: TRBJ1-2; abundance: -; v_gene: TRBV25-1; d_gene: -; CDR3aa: CASSVGRQGIGDGYTF; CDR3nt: TGTGCCAGCAGTGTTGGACGCCAGGGGATCGGTGATGGCTACACCTTC
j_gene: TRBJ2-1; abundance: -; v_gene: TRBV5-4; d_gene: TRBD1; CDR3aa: CASSLGGTGGSNGEQFF; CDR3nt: TGTGCCAGCAGCTTGGGCGGGACAGGGGGCAGCAATGGTGAGCAGTTCTTC
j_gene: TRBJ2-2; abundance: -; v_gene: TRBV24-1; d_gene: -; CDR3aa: CATSDAPWEANAGELFF; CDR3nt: TGTGCCACCAGTGATGCCCCGTGGGAGGCCAACGCCGGGGAGCTGTTTTTT
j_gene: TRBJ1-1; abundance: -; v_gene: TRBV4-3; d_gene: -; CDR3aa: CASSQEKLAGAEAFF; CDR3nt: TGCGCCAGCAGCCAAGAAAAACTGGCCGGGGCTGAAGCTTTCTTT
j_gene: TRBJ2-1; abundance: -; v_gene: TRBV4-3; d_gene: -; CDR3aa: CASSQDRTRGPHNEQFF; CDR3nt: TGCGCCAGCAGCCAAGATCGTACGCGGGGCCCCCACAATGAGCAGTTCTTC
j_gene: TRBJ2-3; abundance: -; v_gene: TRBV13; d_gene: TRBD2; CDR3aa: CASSLPLAGVGTDTQYF; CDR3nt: TGTGCCAGCAGCTTACCCCTTGCGGGAGTTGGCACAGATACGCAGTATTTT
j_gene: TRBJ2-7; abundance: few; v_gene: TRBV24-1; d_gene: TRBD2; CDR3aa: CATSPGGPYEQYF; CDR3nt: TGTGCCACCTCTCCGGGGGGGCCTTACGAGCAGTACTTC
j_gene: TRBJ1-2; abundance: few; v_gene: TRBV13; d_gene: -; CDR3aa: CASSWGQAGYTF; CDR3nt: TGTGCCAGCAGCTGGGGCCAGGCTGGCTACACCTTC
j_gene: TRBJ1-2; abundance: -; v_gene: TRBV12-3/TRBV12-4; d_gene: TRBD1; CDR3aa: CASSTTGNGYTF; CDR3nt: TGTGCCAGCAGTACGACAGGGAATGGCTACACCTTC
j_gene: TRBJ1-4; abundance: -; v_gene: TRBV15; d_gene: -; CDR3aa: CATSRGGTSVKLFF; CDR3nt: TGTGCCACCAGCAGGGGCGGGACCTCCGTTAAACTGTTTTTT
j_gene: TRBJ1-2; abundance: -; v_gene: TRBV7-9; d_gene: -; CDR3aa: CASSPRAGAANYGYTF; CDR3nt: TGTGCCAGCAGCCCGCGGGCAGGGGCAGCTAACTATGGCTACACCTTC